Below, one TCR beta chain is given with its context. As handled by the study authors: Researchers report that nucleated cell counts were estimated from reference gene primer amplification. Method: immunoSEQ multiplex PCR; TCRdb's copy keeps in-frame clones and lacks some. V and J calls and clone size follow that table, whereas D and trimming were derived from the DNA. The table records tens of thousands of clones, about 80% of them present only once. V shed 5 bases and J 8 bases; nucleotides not matched to a gene: 8. CDR1 is LNHDA and CDR2 is SQIVND in the germline V gene (reference sequence). CDR3 length: 15 residues. The sample belongs to a study of blood T cell repertoires in COVID-19. Study-level background: PBMCs, B-cell-depleted T cells, or T cells provided the cDNA or gDNA that made up the material.

The chain is built from TRBV19 and TRBJ2-1, with 11 bases aligning to TRBD1. The sequenced sample was peripheral blood. This clonotype originated in a human donor in a cohort sampled during active COVID-19. CDR3 protein: CASSLGQGVVDEQFF. CDR3 nucleotides: TGTGCCAGTAGTTTGGGACAGGGGGTCGTCGATGAGCAGTTCTTC.